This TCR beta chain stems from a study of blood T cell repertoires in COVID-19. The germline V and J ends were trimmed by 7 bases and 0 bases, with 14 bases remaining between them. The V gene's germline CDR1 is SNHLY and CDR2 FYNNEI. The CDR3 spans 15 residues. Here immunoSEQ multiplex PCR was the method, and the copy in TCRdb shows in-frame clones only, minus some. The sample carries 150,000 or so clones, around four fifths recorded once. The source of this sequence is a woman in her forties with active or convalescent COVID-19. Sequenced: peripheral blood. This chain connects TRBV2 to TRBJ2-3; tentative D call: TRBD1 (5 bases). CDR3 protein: CASKTRQGSTDTQYF. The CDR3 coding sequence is TGTGCCAGCAAAACGAGGCAGGGTAGCACAGATACGCAGTATTTT.